This T cell receptor beta chain emerged from a study of T cell repertoires in cytomegalovirus infection. Study-wide context: CMV epitopes that were recently identified and HLA-C-restricted were used alongside well-studied HLA-B-restricted ones. Based on public TCR beta signatures, there were indications of CMV infection and of a matching HLA type. Overall study results and limits: The ex vivo response showed dominance by HLA-C-restricted CMV-specific TCR beta clonotypes. Using cumulative public TCR beta family frequency, the authors identified those who carried CMV together with the relevant HLA.

The germline V gene encodes CDR1 KGHDR and CDR2 SFDVKD. The CDR3 has 14 amino acids. Trimming stripped 2 bases from V and 10 bases from J, with 14 bases between. TCRdb ran MiXCR on the reads and lists one entry per CDR3 protein. Of under 350,000 distinct CDR3 sequences listed, approximately 22% were seen once; the top ten hold 15% to 20%. This clonotype was seen at least ten times. Antigen unknown. The chain links TRBV24-1 to TRBJ2-1; the D gene is possibly TRBD2 (5 bases). The clonotype was recovered from a human donor in good health (CMV status not recorded). Some clones in this sample may be carry-over from other donors' samples. The starting material was cultured PBMCs, obtained from culture after CMV antigen stimulation. The CDR3 loop is CATSDSPYGGEQFF. As DNA, the CDR3 is TGTGCCACCAGTGATTCCCCGTATGGAGGAGAGCAGTTCTTC.